These T cell receptor beta chains were read from a single sample in a study of CD8 T cells in Susac syndrome. TCRdb ran MiXCR on the immunoSEQ multiplex PCR reads and lists one entry per CDR3 protein. The sample lists 150,000 to 200,000 distinct CDR3 sequences; roughly 94% were seen once. Source material: CD4+ T cells from PBMCs. These receptors originate from a human donor with multiple sclerosis. The CDR3 runs from the conserved cysteine through the conserved F or W. The D gene is left open where the match is weak. Only some rows state a clone size, as once, few, many or a class for expanded clones.

CDR3aa | CDR3nt | abundance | j_gene | v_gene | d_gene
CASSLAWGAYNEQFF | TGTGCCAGCAGCTTAGCCTGGGGAGCTTACAATGAGCAGTTCTTC | NA | TRBJ2-1 | TRBV7-2 | NA
CSATDMNTEAFF | TGCAGTGCTACGGATATGAACACTGAAGCTTTCTTT | NA | TRBJ1-1 | TRBV20-1 | NA
CSARDQGAGYTF | TGCAGTGCTAGAGACCAGGGAGCAGGCTACACCTTC | NA | TRBJ1-2 | TRBV20-1 | NA
CASSYPDADRIYYEQYF | TGTGCCAGCAGTTACCCGGACGCAGACAGGATTTACTACGAGCAGTACTTC | NA | TRBJ2-7 | TRBV6-2/TRBV6-3 | NA
CASRRAAGNIQYF | TGTGCCAGCCGACGGGCCGCAGGAAACATTCAGTACTTC | few | TRBJ2-4 | TRBV6-1 | NA
CASSLGLADREQYF | TGCGCCAGCAGCTTAGGGCTAGCAGACCGCGAGCAGTACTTC | once | TRBJ2-7 | TRBV5-1 | NA
CASNPPGGRTYNEQFF | TGTGCCAGCAACCCCCCTGGCGGGAGGACCTACAATGAGCAGTTCTTC | NA | TRBJ2-1 | TRBV6-1 | TRBD2
CASSLGAGTLLHTEAFF | TGTGCCAGCAGCTTAGGGGCCGGGACCCTACTTCACACTGAAGCTTTCTTT | NA | TRBJ1-1 | TRBV7-9 | NA
CASSASFSNQPQHF | TGTGCCAGCAGCGCTAGCTTTAGCAATCAGCCCCAGCATTTT | NA | TRBJ1-5 | TRBV12-3/TRBV12-4 | NA
CSVEGTRDEQFF | TGCAGCGTTGAAGGGACTAGAGATGAGCAGTTCTTC | NA | TRBJ2-1 | TRBV29-1 | TRBD2
CASSVTLTGETQYF | TGTGCCAGCAGTGTAACGCTTACCGGAGAGACCCAGTACTTC | NA | TRBJ2-5 | TRBV25-1 | NA
CASSVFGDQETQYF | TGTGCCAGCAGCGTCTTCGGGGACCAAGAGACCCAGTACTTC | once | TRBJ2-5 | TRBV9 | NA
CASSQGGGVWGQETQYF | TGTGCCAGCAGCCAAGGTGGTGGTGTTTGGGGCCAAGAGACCCAGTACTTC | NA | TRBJ2-5 | TRBV3-1 | NA
CASSLQDRGNEQFF | TGTGCCAGCAGCCTCCAGGACAGGGGGAATGAGCAGTTCTTC | NA | TRBJ2-1 | TRBV3-1 | TRBD1
CASSATRAGSLHFF | TGTGCCAGCAGTGCAACTAGGGCCGGATCTCTACATTTCTTT | NA | TRBJ1-1 | TRBV2 | NA
CAWSVERVAFF | TGTGCCTGGAGTGTTGAGAGGGTAGCTTTCTTT | NA | TRBJ1-1 | TRBV30 | NA
CASSSVVRRGSYEQYF | TGTGCCAGCAGCTCTGTGGTACGGCGTGGGTCCTACGAGCAGTACTTC | once | TRBJ2-7 | TRBV11-2 | NA
CASSQQGPTEAFF | TGTGCCAGCAGCCAGCAGGGGCCCACTGAAGCTTTCTTT | NA | TRBJ1-1 | TRBV3-1 | NA